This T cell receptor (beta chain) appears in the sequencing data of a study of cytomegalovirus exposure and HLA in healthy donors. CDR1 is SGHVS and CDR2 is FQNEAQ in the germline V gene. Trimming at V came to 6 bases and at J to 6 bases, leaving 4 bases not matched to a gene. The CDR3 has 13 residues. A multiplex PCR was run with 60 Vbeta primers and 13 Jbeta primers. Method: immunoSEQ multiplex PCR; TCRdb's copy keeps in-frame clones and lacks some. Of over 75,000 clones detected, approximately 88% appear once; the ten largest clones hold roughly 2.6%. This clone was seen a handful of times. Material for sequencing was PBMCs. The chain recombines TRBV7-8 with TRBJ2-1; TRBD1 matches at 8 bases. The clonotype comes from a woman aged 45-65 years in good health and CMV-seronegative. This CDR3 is CASSVDRVNEQFF. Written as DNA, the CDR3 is TGTGCCAGCAGTGTGGACAGGGTCAATGAGCAGTTCTTC.